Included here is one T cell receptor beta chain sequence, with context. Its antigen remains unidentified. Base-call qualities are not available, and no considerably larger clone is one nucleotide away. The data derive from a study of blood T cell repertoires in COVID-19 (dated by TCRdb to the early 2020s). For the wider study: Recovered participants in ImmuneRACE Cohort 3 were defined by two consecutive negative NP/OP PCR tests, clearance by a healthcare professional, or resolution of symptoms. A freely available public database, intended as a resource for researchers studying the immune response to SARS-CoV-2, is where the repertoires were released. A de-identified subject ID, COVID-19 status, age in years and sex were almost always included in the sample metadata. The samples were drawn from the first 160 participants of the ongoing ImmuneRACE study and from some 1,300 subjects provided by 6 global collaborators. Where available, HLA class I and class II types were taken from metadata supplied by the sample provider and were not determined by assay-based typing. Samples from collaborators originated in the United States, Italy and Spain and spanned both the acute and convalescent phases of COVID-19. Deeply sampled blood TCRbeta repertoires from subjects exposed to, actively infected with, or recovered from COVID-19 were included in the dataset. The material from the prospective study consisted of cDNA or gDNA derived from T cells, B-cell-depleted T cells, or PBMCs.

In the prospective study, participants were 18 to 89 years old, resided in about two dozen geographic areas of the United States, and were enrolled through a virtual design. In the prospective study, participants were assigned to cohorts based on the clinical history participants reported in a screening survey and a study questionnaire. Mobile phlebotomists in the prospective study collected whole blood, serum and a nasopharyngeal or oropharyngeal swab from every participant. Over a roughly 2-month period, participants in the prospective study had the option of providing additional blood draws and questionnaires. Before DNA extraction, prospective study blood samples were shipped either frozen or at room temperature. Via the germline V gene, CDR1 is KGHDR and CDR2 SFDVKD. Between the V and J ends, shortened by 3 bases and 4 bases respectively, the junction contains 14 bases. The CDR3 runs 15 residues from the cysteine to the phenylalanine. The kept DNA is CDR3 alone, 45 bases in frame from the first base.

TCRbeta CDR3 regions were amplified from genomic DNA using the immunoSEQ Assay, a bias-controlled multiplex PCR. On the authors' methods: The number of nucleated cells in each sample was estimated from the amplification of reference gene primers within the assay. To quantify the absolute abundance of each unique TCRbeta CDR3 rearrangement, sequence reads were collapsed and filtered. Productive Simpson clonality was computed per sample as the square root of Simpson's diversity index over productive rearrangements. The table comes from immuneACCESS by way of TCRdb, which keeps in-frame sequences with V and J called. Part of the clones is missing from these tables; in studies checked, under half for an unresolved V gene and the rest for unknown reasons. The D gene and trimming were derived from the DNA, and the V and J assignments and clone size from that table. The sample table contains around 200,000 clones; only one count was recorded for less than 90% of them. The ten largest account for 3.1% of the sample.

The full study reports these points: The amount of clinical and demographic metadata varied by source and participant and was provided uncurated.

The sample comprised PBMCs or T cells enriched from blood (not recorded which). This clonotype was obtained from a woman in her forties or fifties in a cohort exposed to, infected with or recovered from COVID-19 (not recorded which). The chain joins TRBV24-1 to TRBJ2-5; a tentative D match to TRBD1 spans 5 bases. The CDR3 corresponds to CATSDPSRVPETQYF. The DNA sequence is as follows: TGTGCCACCAGTGATCCGTCCAGGGTTCCAGAGACCCAGTACTTC.